Sequencing of this T cell receptor beta chain was carried out in a study of T cell responses to AZD1222 COVID-19 vaccine. Germline V gives CDR1 SNHLY, CDR2 FYNNEI. The CDR3 has 13 amino acids. Losses at the gene ends were 7 bases for V and 4 bases for J; bases not matched to a gene: 3. Produced via immunoSEQ multiplex PCR; TCRdb's table is partial and in-frame only. Of 95,000 to 100,000 clones detected, roughly nine tenths appear once; the ten largest clones hold about 17%. This clonotype was sampled from an adult in good health. The source was peripheral blood, collected on day 0 of AZD1222 vaccination. The J gene is TRBJ2-1, the V gene TRBV2; 8 bases fit TRBD2. The CDR3 DNA follows: TGTGCCAGCAAACGGGAGGGGTACAATGAGCAGTTCTTC. It translates to CASKREGYNEQFF.